What follows are 30 T cell receptor beta chains derived from one specimen sequenced in a study of T cells in Graves' hyperthyroidism and ophthalmopathy. RNA transcripts yielded amplified TCR beta CDR3 regions. First-round RT-PCR with HTBI primers amplified the TCR CDR3 region. Each CDR3 protein is one row after TCRdb ran MiXCR on the multiplex PCR reads. The top ten clones hold 16% of a sample with under 750,000 distinct CDR3 sequences, around 20% of them seen once. Material: blood. The origin of the receptors is a woman aged 50 to 65 with Graves' hyperthyroidism that later progressed to Graves' ophthalmopathy.

This clonotype has at least ten counts. This sequence joins TRBV5-1 and TRBJ1-6; TRBD1 might be the D (5 bases). CDR1 and CDR2 from the germline V gene are SGHRS and YFSETQ. CDR3 size: 16 residues. Trimming stripped 4 bases from V and 5 bases from J, with 16 bases between. The CDR3 nucleotides read TGCGCCAGCAGCACCACCGGGACCCGAGATAATTCACCCCTCCACTTT. It encodes CASSTTGTRDNSPLHF.

This CDR3 is CASMIGGGNEQFF. The CDR3 DNA reads TGTGCCAGTATGATCGGGGGTGGAAATGAGCAGTTCTTC. The rearrangement uses TRBV19 and TRBJ2-1; D is perhaps TRBD2 (6 bases). The V gene's germline CDR1 is LNHDA and CDR2 SQIVND (reference sequence). This CDR3 is built from 13 residues. V shed 7 bases and J shed 7 bases, with 14 bases lying between them.

V usage is TRBV19 and J usage is TRBJ1-1; maybe TRBD1 (6 bases). The CDR3 totals 15 residues. The V end was cut by 4 bases, the J end by 2 bases, with 14 bases between. Per germline, CDR1 LNHDA and CDR2 SQIVND (reference sequence). The CDR3 is CASSKTGHSNTEAFF. The DNA of the CDR3 is TGTGCCAGTAGTAAGACGGGACATAGCAACACTGAAGCTTTCTTT.

This chain connects TRBV4-1 to TRBJ1-1; possibly TRBD1 for D (5 bases). The CDR3 loop spans 15 amino acids. The V end lost 1 base, the J end lost 1 base, and 10 bases lay between the germline ends. Germline V CDR1 and CDR2: MGHRA, YSYEKL. The CDR3 DNA sequence: TGCGCCAGCAGCCAAGTTTTCAGGGCGAACACTGAAGCTTTCTTT. Amino acids: CASSQVFRANTEAFF.

This clonotype is a singleton in its sample. V gene TRBV20-1 combines with J gene TRBJ2-3; 8 nucleotides line up with TRBD2. After removal of 3 bases from V and 6 bases from J, the junction contained 11 bases not matched to a gene. This CDR3 has 15 amino acids. Germline V gene sequence: CDR1 DFQATT, CDR2 SNEGSKA (reference sequence). CDR3 sequence: CSASTAGAPVDTQYF. For the CDR3, the DNA is TGCAGTGCTAGTACAGCGGGGGCCCCAGTGGATACGCAGTATTTT.

The gene calls are TRBV5-1 and TRBJ2-2, with D possibly matching TRBD1 (6 bases). CDR3 length equals 15 residues. Germline V gene lookup returns CDR1 SGHRS and CDR2 YFSETQ. V dropped 1 base and J dropped 3 bases, with 10 bases sitting between them. The CDR3 nucleotides read TGCGCCAGCAGCTTGCAGGGGCGCGACACCGGGGAGCTGTTTTTT. Translation: CASSLQGRDTGELFF. The full variable domain, with the rest looked up from reference TRBV5-1 and TRBJ2-2, is KAGVTQTPRYLIKTRGQQVTLSCSPISGHRSVSWYQQTPGQGLQFLFEYFSETQRNKGNFPGRFSGRQFSNSRSEMNVSTLELGDSALYLCASSLQGRDTGELFFGEGSRLTVL.

This clonotype appeared many times. For the CDR3, the DNA is TGCAGCGTTGCTCGCCTAGCGGGGTACACAGATACGCAGTATTTT. Protein product: CSVARLAGYTDTQYF. The rearrangement joins TRBV29-1 to TRBJ2-3; TRBD2 matches at 9 bases. Germline values: CDR1 SQVTM, CDR2 ANQGSEA. The CDR3 totals 15 residues. V was pared by 4 bases and J by 2 bases, with 7 bases of the junction left unmatched.

This clonotype has just a few counts. The V and J genes are TRBV7-9 and TRBJ1-2; D uncertain. Trimming shortened V by 6 bases and J by 1 base, and 12 bases separated the two germline ends. The CDR3 length is 14 residues. The germline V gene encodes CDR1 SEHNR and CDR2 FQNEAQ (reference sequence). CDR3 nucleotides: TGTGCCAGCAGGGTGGCAGGACGTAACTATGGCTACACCTTC. Its protein is CASRVAGRNYGYTF.

This clonotype appeared many times. At one of its ends the junction is not consistent with the germline gene, which may arise from a read error. CDR3 nucleotides: TGTGCCAGCAGCATAGATAAGGTTGCAGAGGAGACCCAGTACTTC. This sequence encodes CASSIDKVAEETQYF. The chain joins TRBV11-2 to TRBJ2-5; D is unresolved. The CDR3 has 15 residues. Per germline, CDR1 SGHAT and CDR2 FQNNGV.

The chain employs TRBV20-1 and TRBJ1-2, with D uncertain. The CDR3 spans 12 residues. Germline V CDR1 and CDR2: DFQATT, SNEGSKA (reference sequence). Trimming shortened V by 1 base and J by 2 bases, and 5 bases separated the two germline ends. The DNA for the CDR3 is TGCAGTGCTAGAGGGACGAACTATGGCTACACCTTC. It is translated as CSARGTNYGYTF.

Points on this clonotype: As the CDR3 is not closed by the conserved phenylalanine or tryptophan, this likely results from a read error. This chain's CDR3 is CASSSGQGVGYTL. In nucleotides, the CDR3 is TGTGCCAGCAGCTCCGGACAGGGGGTCGGCTACACCCTC. This sequence joins TRBV11-3 and TRBJ1-2; TRBD1 agrees at 10 bases. CDR1 SGHNT and CDR2 YENEEA come from the germline V gene. V shed 4 bases and J 8 bases; nucleotides not matched to a gene: 4. This CDR3 is 13 amino acids long.

This clonotype was detected ten times or more. The V and J genes are TRBV9 and TRBJ2-3; 8 bases agree with TRBD2. The CDR3 runs 16 residues. V shed 4 bases, J shed 1 base, and the junction held 8 bases outside the gene matches. CDR1 and CDR2 (germline): SGDLS, YYNGEE. CDR3 sequence (DNA): TGTGCCAGCAGCACCCAAGGAGCGGGAGGCACAGATACGCAGTATTTT. Its protein product is CASSTQGAGGTDTQYF.

The chain recombines TRBV3-1 with TRBJ2-2; D is undetermined. V was cut by 3 bases and J by 4 bases, with 6 bases left in between. Germline CDR1 is LGHDT and CDR2 is YNNKEL (reference sequence). The CDR3 is made up of 13 amino acids. The CDR3 reads CASSHAATGELFF. CDR3 bases: TGTGCCAGCAGCCACGCGGCCACCGGGGAGCTGTTTTTT.

This sequence joins TRBV6-2 or TRBV6-3 and TRBJ1-2, with D possibly being TRBD1 (6 bases). This CDR3 is 13 amino acids long. CDR1 is MNHEY, CDR2 SVGEGT, per germline. The V and J ends lost 5 bases and 7 bases respectively, with 14 bases between them. The CDR3 spells CASSNTGLGGYTF. CDR3 nucleotides: TGTGCCAGCAGTAATACAGGGTTGGGTGGCTACACCTTC.

This clonotype came up many times. This chain uses TRBV29-1 with TRBJ1-1; TRBD1 agrees at 8 bases. There are 12 residues in the CDR3. V was clipped by 1 base and J by 8 bases; unmatched bases: 3. Germline-derived CDR1 and CDR2 are SQVTM and ANQGSEA. CDR3 residues: CSVEADRAEAFF. Here the CDR3 DNA reads TGCAGCGTTGAAGCGGACAGGGCCGAAGCTTTCTTT.

This sequence joins TRBV6-2 or TRBV6-3 and TRBJ2-3; a weak D match, TRBD2 (5 bases). Germline CDR1 is MNHEY and CDR2 is SVGEGT. There are 13 residues in the CDR3. The ends were cut back, 5 bases at V and 2 bases at J, with 8 bases in the middle. The CDR3 DNA sequence: TGTGCCAGCAGTACGGGATACACAGATACGCAGTATTTT. This encodes CASSTGYTDTQYF.

The CDR3 protein is CSVEVGVGETQYF. CDR3 in DNA: TGCAGCGTTGAAGTTGGCGTCGGTGAGACCCAGTACTTC. V is TRBV29-1 and J is TRBJ2-5; D is undetermined. Germline V CDR1 and CDR2: SQVTM, ANQGSEA. CDR3 size: 13 residues. Deletions cut 1 base from V and 5 bases from J, with 11 bases between.

This clonotype was seen many times. This chain joins TRBV3-1 and TRBJ1-3; D gene ambiguous. The CDR3 contains 13 residues. The germline CDR1 and CDR2 sequences are LGHDT and YNNKEL (reference sequence). Trimming stripped 5 bases from V and 4 bases from J, with 9 bases between. This CDR3 is CASSRETGNTIYF. CDR3 coding DNA: TGTGCCAGCAGCAGGGAGACGGGAAACACCATATATTTT.

There are many counts of this clonotype. V usage is TRBV9 and J usage is TRBJ1-2; 11 bases match TRBD1. V was pared by 0 bases and J by 3 bases, with 4 bases of the junction left unmatched. This CDR3 is built from 16 residues. The germline V gene has CDR1 SGDLS and CDR2 YYNGEE. The CDR3 loop reads CASSVATGQGDYGYTF. CDR3 nucleotides: TGTGCCAGCAGCGTAGCTACGGGACAGGGGGACTATGGCTACACCTTC.

The chain links TRBV5-1 to TRBJ2-6, with 10 bases aligning to TRBD1. Germline V gene data show CDR1 as SGHRS and CDR2 as YFSETQ. The CDR3 extends over 18 amino acids. V was clipped by 4 bases and J by 2 bases; unmatched bases: 9. In DNA, the CDR3 is TGCGCCAGCAGCCTGAGGACAGGGGGAAGCCCTGGGGCCAACGTCCTGACTTTC. Protein sequence: CASSLRTGGSPGANVLTF.

This clonotype has a handful of counts. The chain employs TRBV6-1 and TRBJ2-3; 9 nucleotides agree with TRBD2. CDR1 is MNHNS and CDR2 is SASEGT in the germline V gene. The length of the CDR3 is 16 residues. V was pared by 1 base and J by 3 bases, with 5 bases of the junction left unmatched. The CDR3 bases are TGTGCCAGCAGTGAAGGCGGGGGGGCCCATACAGATACGCAGTATTTT. This encodes CASSEGGGAHTDTQYF.

This clonotype was counted between two and nine times. The gene calls are TRBV20-1 and TRBJ1-2; 7 bases agree with TRBD1. Germline loops: CDR1 DFQATT, CDR2 SNEGSKA (reference sequence). The CDR3 loop spans 13 amino acids. J was trimmed by 2 bases and V by 6 bases; bases with no gene match: 6. The CDR3, as DNA: TGCAGTGCCCGGGACAGAGAAAACTATGGCTACACCTTC. Residues: CSARDRENYGYTF.

This clonotype has a count of ten or more. This rearrangement joins TRBV20-1 to TRBJ2-1, with TRBD2 identical over 12 bases. With 5 bases clipped from V and 8 bases from J, the junction kept 10 bases outside the gene matches. Per the germline V gene, CDR1 is DFQATT and CDR2 is SNEGSKA (reference sequence). The CDR3 has 15 residues. CDR3 residues: CSAQDLAGGVDEQFF. As DNA, the CDR3 is TGCAGTGCTCAGGATCTAGCGGGGGGGGTCGATGAGCAGTTCTTC.

CDR3: CSVTGLAGGGNEQFF. The CDR3 DNA follows: TGCAGCGTTACCGGACTAGCGGGGGGGGGCAATGAGCAGTTCTTC. The rearrangement joins TRBV29-1 to TRBJ2-1; 15 bases agree with TRBD2. Unmatched junction bases numbered 5, after V lost 5 bases and J lost 6 bases. Germline V gene data show CDR1 as SQVTM and CDR2 as ANQGSEA. The CDR3 runs to 15 residues.

This clonotype was detected once. The J gene is TRBJ1-4, the V gene TRBV5-1; D possibly corresponds to TRBD1 (5 bases). This CDR3 is 14 amino acids long. Per the germline V gene, CDR1 is SGHRS and CDR2 is YFSETQ. The CDR3 region is CTTETDGAGEKLFF. DNA for the CDR3: TGCACCACCGAGACCGACGGGGCAGGAGAAAAACTGTTTTTT. The variable domain in full, with the rest retrieved from reference TRBV5-1 and TRBJ1-4, is KAGVTQTPRYLIKTRGQQVTLSCSPISGHRSVSWYQQTPGQGLQFLFEYFSETQRNKGNFPGRFSGRQFSNSRSEMNVSTLELGDSALYLCTTETDGAGEKLFFGSGTQLSVL.

This clonotype appeared many times. DNA for the CDR3: TGTGCCAGCAGTGATCTTCTCCAGGGACTAGATACGCAGTATTTT. Translating it yields CASSDLLQGLDTQYF. The chain is built from TRBV6-1 and TRBJ2-3; tentative D call: TRBD2 (6 bases). From germline, CDR1 is MNHNS and CDR2 SASEGT. Trimming stripped 3 bases from V and 5 bases from J, with 15 bases between. CDR3 length equals 15 residues.

As concerns this clonotype: A much larger clone differs from this one at a single base, so this may be a read error. This chain uses TRBV12-3 or TRBV12-4 with TRBJ1-2; TRBD1 matches 9 bases. The CDR3 sequence is 13 residues long. Trimming removed 7 bases from V and 7 bases from J; junction bases left unmatched: 7. The CDR3 region has the DNA TGTGCCAGCACCCTACAGGGGGCGCGTGGCTACACCTTC. Translation: CASTLQGARGYTF.

This clonotype was observed a handful of times. The rearrangement uses TRBV4-1 and TRBJ1-2; 7 bases map to TRBD1. The junction had 3 bases not matched to a gene; V was cut back by 3 bases and J by 5 bases. CDR1 and CDR2 (germline): MGHRA, YSYEKL. The CDR3 is 13 amino acids. The CDR3 DNA reads TGCGCCAGCAGCCAGACAGGGACTTATGGCTACACCTTC. Residues: CASSQTGTYGYTF.

The table lists this clonotype with a count of one. The V gene is TRBV5-6, the J gene TRBJ2-4, with 7 bases that match TRBD1. Germline values: CDR1 SGHDT, CDR2 YYEEEE. The CDR3 length is 14 residues. With 2 bases clipped from V and 6 bases from J, the junction kept 5 bases outside the gene matches. The CDR3 sequence is CASSFGQERNIQYF. The CDR3 DNA sequence: TGTGCCAGCAGCTTCGGACAGGAGAGAAACATTCAGTACTTC.

The chain is built from TRBV9 and TRBJ2-5; tentatively, D is TRBD2 (7 bases). CDR1 is SGDLS, CDR2 YYNGEE, per germline. This CDR3 is built from 16 residues. Trimming cost V 0 bases and J 4 bases, with 16 bases left between them. CDR3 DNA: TGTGCCAGCAGCGTAGGCCCCGGGGGGCAGGGAGAGACCCAGTACTTC. This encodes CASSVGPGGQGETQYF.